This T cell receptor beta chain came from a study of blood T cells in healthy people across ages. This clonotype was seen more than once but under ten times. Antigen: not known. Primed by a sample-barcoded 5' primer and a J-beta primer mix, a second PCR proceeded for about 6 to 12 cycles. Through a template-switch adaptor with 12 random nucleotides, each cDNA molecule received a tag. One entry per CDR3 protein, called by TCRdb with MiXCR from the 5' RACE reads. This table holds fewer than 750,000 distinct CDR3 sequences, 47% found once. Each sample gave at least 6.5 million isolated PBMCs. Study results and limitations: Researchers report that TCR beta diversity correlated strongly with naive T cell percentage. With donor CMV status unknown, expanded clonotype changes were possibly confounded.

This receptor was obtained from a man of 80 years or more in good health. The specimen sequenced was blood.

CDR3 coding DNA: TGTGCCAGCAGCTCGAGCGGGAGGGGGGAGACCCAGTACTTC. Amino acids: CASSSSGRGETQYF. The rearrangement uses TRBV7-2 and TRBJ2-5, with 10 bases aligning to TRBD2. CDR1 is SGHTA, CDR2 FQGNSA, per germline. This CDR3 has 14 amino acids. The ends lost 4 bases at V and 5 bases at J; junction bases unmatched: 4.